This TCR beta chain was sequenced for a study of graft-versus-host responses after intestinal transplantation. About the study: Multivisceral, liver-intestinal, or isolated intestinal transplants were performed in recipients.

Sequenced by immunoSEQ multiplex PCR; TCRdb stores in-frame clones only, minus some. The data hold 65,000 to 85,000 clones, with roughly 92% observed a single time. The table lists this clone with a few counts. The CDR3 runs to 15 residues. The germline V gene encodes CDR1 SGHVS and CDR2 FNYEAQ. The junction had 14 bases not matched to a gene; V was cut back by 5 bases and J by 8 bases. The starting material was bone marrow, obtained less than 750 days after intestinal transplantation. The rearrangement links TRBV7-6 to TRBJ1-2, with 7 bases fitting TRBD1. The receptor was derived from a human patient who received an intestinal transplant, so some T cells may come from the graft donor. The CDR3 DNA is TGTGCCAGCAGCCAGGAATATGACGACAGGGAGGGCTACACCTTC. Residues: CASSQEYDDREGYTF.